A single sample gave rise to the 4 T cell receptor beta chains below, sequenced in a study of blood T cell repertoires in COVID-19. Libraries were prepared by immunoSEQ multiplex PCR; TCRdb keeps only in-frame clonotypes and omits some of them. Of over 110,000 clones in the sample, over 75% are singletons; the top ten hold approximately 2%. The source material was peripheral blood. The receptors were gathered from a man in his 70s with acute or convalescent COVID-19.

This chain uses TRBV6-6 with TRBJ2-3; 8 bases map to TRBD1. CDR1 and CDR2 (germline): MNHNY, SVGAGI (reference sequence). CDR3 size: 16 residues. Unmatched junction bases numbered 7, after V lost 5 bases and J lost 0 bases. This chain's CDR3 is CASSGRQGTSTDTQYF. Written as DNA, the CDR3 is TGTGCCAGCAGTGGGAGACAGGGGACTAGCACAGATACGCAGTATTTT.

This clone has a handful of counts. The chain links TRBV7-9 to TRBJ1-1; D is uncertain. Germline CDR1 is SEHNR and CDR2 is FQNEAQ (reference sequence). The CDR3 contains 14 residues. Trimming pared 3 bases from V and 1 base from J, leaving 9 bases between. The CDR3 region is CASSLAGGNTEAFF. The CDR3 DNA reads TGTGCCAGCAGCTTGGCGGGAGGGAACACTGAAGCTTTCTTT.

Judged by abundance, this clone is large. V usage is TRBV9 and J usage is TRBJ1-1, with D tentatively TRBD1 (5 bases). The CDR3 sequence is 17 residues long. CDR1 is SGDLS, CDR2 YYNGEE, per germline. The V and J ends lost 2 bases and 1 base respectively, with 18 bases between them. CDR3 sequence (DNA): TGTGCCAGCAGCGTCAAGGGGTACAGCGCGTCGAACACTGAAGCTTTCTTT. Translation: CASSVKGYSASNTEAFF.

The chain is built from TRBV19 and TRBJ1-5; D is unclear. The CDR3 is made up of 14 amino acids. The germline V and J ends were trimmed by 1 base and 6 bases, with 10 bases remaining between them. From germline, CDR1 is LNHDA and CDR2 SQIVND (reference sequence). DNA of the CDR3: TGTGCCAGTAGTATAGGGGCCCGGGGTCAGCCCCAGCATTTT. Protein: CASSIGARGQPQHF.